Each of the 27 T cell receptor beta chains below was sequenced from the same sample in a study of CD8+ T cells in alopecia areata. After isolation, RNA underwent reverse transcription to generate cDNA as the sequencing template. TCRdb's table, derived via immunoSEQ multiplex PCR, lists solely in-frame clones and lacks some. This sample has 100,000 to 150,000 clones, with roughly 50% found just once. This sample's treatment: oral pan-JAK inhibitor, 5-10 mg twice daily. Sequenced here: CD8+ T cells sorted from blood, sampled at week 4, from a patient treated with tofacitinib. Receptors were obtained from a human donor with alopecia areata.

The chain carries TRBV30 and TRBJ2-7; D perhaps matches TRBD1 (6 bases). Trimming pared 2 bases from V and 3 bases from J, leaving 14 bases between. Germline V lookup: CDR1 GTSNPN, CDR2 SVGIG (reference sequence). The CDR3 is 14 amino acids. CDR3 in DNA: TGTGCCTGGAGTCCCTCGGGACAAGTCTACGAGCAGTACTTC. As protein: CAWSPSGQVYEQYF.

Only a few counts were recorded for this clone. The chain couples TRBV27 to TRBJ2-5; D is ambiguous. CDR3 length: 11 amino acids. Germline V gene sequence: CDR1 MNHEY, CDR2 SMNVEV (reference sequence). V dropped 3 bases and J dropped 7 bases, with 6 bases sitting between them. The CDR3 sequence: CASSFAGTQYF. The CDR3 nucleotides read TGTGCCAGCAGTTTCGCTGGGACCCAGTACTTC.

The chain joins TRBV6-5 to TRBJ1-5; tentative D call: TRBD1 (6 bases). The V end was cut by 6 bases, the J end by 4 bases, with 16 bases between. The CDR3 sequence is 15 residues long. CDR1 and CDR2 from the germline V gene are MNHEY and SVGAGI. The CDR3 sequence: CASRHRGQPNQPQHF. The DNA for the CDR3 is TGTGCCAGCAGGCACCGAGGACAGCCAAATCAGCCCCAGCATTTT.

This clone was counted only a few times. The chain couples TRBV30 to TRBJ1-2; D is uncertain. Germline V gene data show CDR1 as GTSNPN and CDR2 as SVGIG (reference sequence). V was clipped by 2 bases and J by 4 bases, with 8 bases between them. This CDR3 is built from 12 residues. The CDR3 sequence is CAWSKSLYGYTF. The CDR3 nucleotides are TGTGCCTGGAGTAAGAGCCTCTATGGCTACACCTTC.

This clone was observed a few times. The chain combines TRBV25-1 with TRBJ2-2; no clear D. This CDR3 spans 13 amino acids. V lost 1 base and J 6 bases, leaving 6 bases between the germline ends. Germline assignment: CDR1 MGHDK and CDR2 SYGVNS. The CDR3 protein is CASSELGSGELFF. The CDR3 DNA reads TGTGCCAGCAGTGAATTGGGATCCGGGGAGCTGTTTTTT.

In DNA, the CDR3 is TGTGCCAGCAGTTACCGGGGGGCCTACGAGCAGTACTTC. Its protein product is CASSYRGAYEQYF. The gene calls are TRBV6-5 and TRBJ2-7, with 7 bases identical to TRBD2. V lost 2 bases, J lost 2 bases, and 0 bases stayed unmatched. This CDR3 has 13 amino acids. Germline V gene sequence: CDR1 MNHEY, CDR2 SVGAGI.

This clone was recorded a few times. The chain recombines TRBV25-1 with TRBJ2-5; D is unclear. The CDR3 contains 13 residues. The germline gives CDR1 MGHDK, CDR2 SYGVNS. The V end lost 5 bases, the J end lost 4 bases, and 11 bases lay between the germline ends. The CDR3 nucleotides are TGTGCCAGCAGTCATCGCTCGGGAGAGACCCAGTACTTC. It encodes CASSHRSGETQYF.

A single count supports this clone. The V gene is TRBV27, the J gene TRBJ1-2; D is perhaps TRBD1 (6 bases). Deletions cut 0 bases from V and 0 bases from J, with 11 bases between. Germline values: CDR1 MNHEY, CDR2 SMNVEV (reference sequence). The CDR3 consists of 16 residues. CDR3 coding DNA: TGTGCCAGCAGTTTATCGGGGGGCCAAGCTAACTATGGCTACACCTTC. This gives the protein CASSLSGGQANYGYTF.

This chain connects TRBV5-1 to TRBJ2-2; either TRBD1 or TRBD2 may supply D (5 bases each). The V end lost 5 bases, the J end lost 8 bases, and 19 bases lay between the germline ends. Germline CDR1 SGHRS, CDR2 YFSETQ. The CDR3 covers 15 residues. CDR3 bases: TGCGCCAGCAGTCGATGGGGCACCGGAGGAGGGGAGCTGTTTTTT. It codes for CASSRWGTGGGELFF.

The chain employs TRBV4-1 and TRBJ1-1; D may be TRBD1 (6 bases). The CDR3 is 13 amino acids. Germline V lookup: CDR1 MGHRA, CDR2 YSYEKL. Between the trimmed V and J ends, which lost 0 bases and 5 bases, there was a span of 7 bases. The CDR3 reads CASSQERGTEAFF. CDR3 DNA: TGCGCCAGCAGCCAAGAGAGGGGGACTGAAGCTTTCTTT.

As for this clone: The same CDR3 can be traced to other DNA sequences in this sample. V is TRBV30 and J is TRBJ2-3; D is undetermined. Per germline, CDR1 GTSNPN and CDR2 SVGIG (reference sequence). CDR3 length: 11 amino acids. V was pared by 3 bases and J by 3 bases, with 4 bases between. The CDR3: CAWSATDTQYF. The CDR3, as DNA: TGTGCCTGGAGCGCGACAGATACGCAGTATTTT.

This clone was counted between two and nine times. This rearrangement joins TRBV5-6 to TRBJ2-5, with 7 bases fitting TRBD1. This CDR3 spans 13 amino acids. Germline V gene sequence: CDR1 SGHDT, CDR2 YYEEEE. V lost 3 bases, J lost 1 base, and 0 bases stayed unmatched. Written as DNA, the CDR3 is TGTGCCAGCAGCTGGACAGGCCAAGAGACCCAGTACTTC. As protein: CASSWTGQETQYF.

This clone has only a few counts. The rearrangement joins TRBV30 to TRBJ2-1; TRBD1 agrees at 8 bases. V lost 2 bases and J lost 6; bases outside the gene matches: 3. CDR3 length: 13 amino acids. Germline V gives CDR1 GTSNPN, CDR2 SVGIG (reference sequence). In DNA, the CDR3 is TGTGCCTGGAGTAGGGACAGGATCAATGAGCAGTTCTTC. Translated: CAWSRDRINEQFF. Using reference TRBV30 and TRBJ2-1 for the parts outside the CDR3, the full variable domain is SQTIHQWPATLVQPVGSPLSLECTVEGTSNPNLYWYRQAAGRGLQLLFYSVGIGQISSEVPQNLSASRPQDRQFILSSKKLLLSDSGFYLCAWSRDRINEQFFGPGTRLTVL.

The rearrangement uses TRBV11-2 and TRBJ2-5; no clear D gene. There are 13 residues in the CDR3. Germline values: CDR1 SGHAT, CDR2 FQNNGV. The germline V and J ends were trimmed by 1 base and 4 bases, with 7 bases remaining between them. The CDR3 DNA reads TGTGCCAGCAGCTTAGGTGGCGTAGAGACCCAGTACTTC. Amino acid sequence: CASSLGGVETQYF.

Points on this clone: In the same sample, other DNA sequences code for this CDR3. The rearrangement joins TRBV29-1 to TRBJ2-7; 7 bases align to TRBD1. The J segment lost 6 bases and the V segment lost 7 bases, leaving 3 bases of the junction unmatched. CDR3 length equals 10 residues. The germline CDR1 and CDR2 sequences are SQVTM and ANQGSEA. CDR3 sequence: CSGRDSEQYF. The CDR3 DNA reads as TGCAGCGGCCGGGACAGCGAGCAGTACTTC.

This clone was seen a handful of times. The rearrangement uses TRBV29-1 and TRBJ2-5; D is unclear. Germline assignment: CDR1 SQVTM and CDR2 ANQGSEA. V lost 0 bases, J lost 1 base, and 9 bases lay in between. The CDR3 loop spans 14 amino acids. The CDR3 DNA sequence: TGCAGCGTTGAAGATATAAGCAGCCAAGAGACCCAGTACTTC. Residues: CSVEDISSQETQYF.

The chain carries TRBV1 and TRBJ2-5. TRBV1 is a pseudogene segment. CDR3 length: 9 residues. For the CDR3, the DNA is TGCACCAGGGCCGGGACCCAGTACTTC. The encoded protein is CTRAGTQYF.

This clone was seen once. This chain links TRBV4-3 with TRBJ2-7, with D possibly matching TRBD1 (5 bases). CDR1 LGHNA and CDR2 YSLEER come from the germline V gene. CDR3 length: 15 residues. With 0 bases removed from V and 1 base from J, the gap between germline ends came to 10 bases. This chain's CDR3 is CASSQEGRASYEQYF. CDR3 sequence (DNA): TGCGCCAGCAGCCAAGAGGGCAGGGCTTCCTACGAGCAGTACTTC.

The rearrangement uses TRBV27 and TRBJ2-7; 9 bases fit TRBD2. This CDR3 has 14 residues. Germline CDR1 MNHEY, CDR2 SMNVEV (reference sequence). Losses at the gene ends were 3 bases for V and 1 base for J; bases not matched to a gene: 1. The CDR3 here is CASSLTSGSYEQYF. The CDR3 DNA reads TGTGCCAGCAGTTTGACTAGCGGATCCTACGAGCAGTACTTC.

This clone showed up just a few times. The CDR3 DNA reads TGCAGCGTCCGCGGGGGGCCCTACAATGAGCAGTTCTTC. This sequence encodes CSVRGGPYNEQFF. The V call is TRBV29-1, the J call TRBJ2-1, with 8 positions matching TRBD2. The V segment lost 6 bases and the J segment 2 bases; nucleotides outside the gene matches: 3. The germline gives CDR1 SQVTM, CDR2 ANQGSEA. The CDR3 contains 13 residues.

The chain recombines TRBV7-9 with TRBJ1-2, with D perhaps TRBD1 (6 bases). V lost 5 bases to trimming and J lost 2 bases, with 15 bases between them. The CDR3 is 15 residues long. Germline V CDR1 and CDR2: SEHNR, FQNEAQ (reference sequence). In nucleotides, the CDR3 is TGTGCCAGCAGCGATACCCACAGGGAAAACTATGGCTACACCTTC. Translated, it gives CASSDTHRENYGYTF.

About this clone: The sample carries other DNA sequences with the same CDR3. The chain is built from TRBV27 and TRBJ2-5; no firm D call. Germline V lookup: CDR1 MNHEY, CDR2 SMNVEV (reference sequence). CDR3 length equals 14 residues. The ends were cut back, 0 bases at V and 4 bases at J, with 9 bases in the middle. CDR3 loop: CASSLSTGRETQYF. The DNA for the CDR3 is TGTGCCAGCAGTTTATCGACGGGTCGAGAGACCCAGTACTTC.

The V and J genes are TRBV7-9 and TRBJ1-2; D remains unclear. Looked up from germline, CDR1 is SEHNR and CDR2 is FQNEAQ (reference sequence). Trimming took 1 base from V and 5 from J, leaving 11 bases between them. This CDR3 contains 14 residues. The DNA for the CDR3 is TGTGCCAGCAGCTTAGGTGACGCCGGGTATGGCTACACCTTC. Encoded protein: CASSLGDAGYGYTF.

The rearrangement links TRBV29-1 to TRBJ1-6; D is possibly TRBD1 (6 bases). The germline gives CDR1 SQVTM, CDR2 ANQGSEA. Trimming cost V 6 bases and J 7 bases, with 13 bases left between them. There are 13 residues in the CDR3. CDR3 nucleotides: TGCAGCGTCCCGGGGGCTGGGAATTCACCCCTCCACTTT. Its translation: CSVPGAGNSPLHF.

This clone was counted a few times. This sample includes further DNA sequences coding for the same CDR3. V usage is TRBV4-3 and J usage is TRBJ2-7; TRBD2 is a possible D gene (6 bases). V shed 0 bases and J shed 3 bases, with 9 bases lying between them. Germline assignment: CDR1 LGHNA and CDR2 YSLEER. CDR3 length: 14 residues. The CDR3 spells CASSQDRGVYEQYF. For the CDR3, the DNA is TGCGCCAGCAGCCAAGACCGCGGGGTCTACGAGCAGTACTTC.

This clone was recorded a few times. The V and J genes are TRBV4-1 and TRBJ2-5, with 11 bases matching TRBD2. The CDR3 length is 16 residues. Germline V gene lookup returns CDR1 MGHRA and CDR2 YSYEKL. V lost 1 base, J lost 5 bases, and 6 bases stayed unmatched. CDR3 region: CASSQVVTSGMETQYF. In DNA, the CDR3 is TGCGCCAGCAGCCAAGTCGTGACTAGCGGGATGGAGACCCAGTACTTC.

This clone has just a few counts. V is TRBV30 and J is TRBJ2-7; no clear D gene. CDR3 length: 9 amino acids. The V end was cut by 6 bases, the J end by 7 bases, with 7 bases between. Germline values: CDR1 GTSNPN, CDR2 SVGIG (reference sequence). This CDR3 is CACLTEQYF. The CDR3 DNA is TGTGCCTGCCTTACGGAGCAGTACTTC.